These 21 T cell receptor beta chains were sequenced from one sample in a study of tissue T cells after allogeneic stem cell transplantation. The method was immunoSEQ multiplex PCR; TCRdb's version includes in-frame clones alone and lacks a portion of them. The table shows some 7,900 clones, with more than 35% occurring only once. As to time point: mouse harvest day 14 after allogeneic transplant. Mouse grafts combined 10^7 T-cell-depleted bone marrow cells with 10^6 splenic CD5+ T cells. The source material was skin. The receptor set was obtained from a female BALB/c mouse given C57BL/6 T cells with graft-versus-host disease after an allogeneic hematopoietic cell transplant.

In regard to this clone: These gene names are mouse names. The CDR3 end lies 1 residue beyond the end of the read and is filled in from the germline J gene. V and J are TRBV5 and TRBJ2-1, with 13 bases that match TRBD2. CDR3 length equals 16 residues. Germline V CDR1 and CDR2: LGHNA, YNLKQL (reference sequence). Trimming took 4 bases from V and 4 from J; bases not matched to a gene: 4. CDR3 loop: CASSPRDWGGYAEQFF. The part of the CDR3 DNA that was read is TGTGCCAGCAGCCCTCGGGACTGGGGGGGTTATGCTGAGCAGTTC.

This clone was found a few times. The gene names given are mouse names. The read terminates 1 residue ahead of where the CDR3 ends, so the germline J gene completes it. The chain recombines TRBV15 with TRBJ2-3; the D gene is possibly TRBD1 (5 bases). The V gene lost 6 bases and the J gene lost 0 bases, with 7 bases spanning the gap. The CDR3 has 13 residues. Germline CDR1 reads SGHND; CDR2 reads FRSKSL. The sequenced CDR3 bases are TGTGCCAGCAGGAGACAGAGTGCAGAAACGCTGTAT. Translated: CASRRQSAETLY. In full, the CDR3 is CASRRQSAETLYF.

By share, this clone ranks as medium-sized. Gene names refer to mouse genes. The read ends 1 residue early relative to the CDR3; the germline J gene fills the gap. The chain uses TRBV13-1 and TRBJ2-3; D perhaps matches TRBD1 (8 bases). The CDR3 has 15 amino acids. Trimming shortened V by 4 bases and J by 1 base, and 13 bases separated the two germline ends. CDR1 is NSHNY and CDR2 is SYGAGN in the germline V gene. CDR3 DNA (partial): TGTGCCAGCAGTATTACAGGGGGGGGTGCAGAAACGCTGTAT. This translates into CASSITGGGAETLY. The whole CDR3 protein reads CASSITGGGAETLYF.

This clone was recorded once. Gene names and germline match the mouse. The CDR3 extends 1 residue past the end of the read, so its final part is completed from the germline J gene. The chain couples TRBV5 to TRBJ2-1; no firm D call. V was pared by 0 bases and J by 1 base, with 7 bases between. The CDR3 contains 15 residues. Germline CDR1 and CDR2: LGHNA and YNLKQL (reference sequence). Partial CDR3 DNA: TGTGCCAGCAGCCAAGATGCACTAAACTATGCTGAGCAGTTC. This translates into CASSQDALNYAEQF. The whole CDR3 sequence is CASSQDALNYAEQFF.

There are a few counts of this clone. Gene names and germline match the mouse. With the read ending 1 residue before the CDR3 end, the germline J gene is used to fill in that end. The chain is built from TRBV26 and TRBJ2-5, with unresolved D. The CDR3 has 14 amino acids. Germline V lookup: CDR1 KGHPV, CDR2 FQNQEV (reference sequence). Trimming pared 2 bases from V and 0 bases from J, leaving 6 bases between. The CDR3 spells CASSLGVNQDTQYF. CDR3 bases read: TGTGCCAGCAGTCTGGGGGTTAACCAAGACACCCAGTAC.

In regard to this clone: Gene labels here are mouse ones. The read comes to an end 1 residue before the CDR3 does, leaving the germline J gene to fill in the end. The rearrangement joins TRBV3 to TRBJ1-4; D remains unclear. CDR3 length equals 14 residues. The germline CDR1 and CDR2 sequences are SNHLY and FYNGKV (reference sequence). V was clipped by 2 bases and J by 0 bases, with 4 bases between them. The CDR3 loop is CASSLRISNERLFF. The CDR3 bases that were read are TGTGCCAGCAGCTTAAGGATTTCCAACGAAAGATTATTT.

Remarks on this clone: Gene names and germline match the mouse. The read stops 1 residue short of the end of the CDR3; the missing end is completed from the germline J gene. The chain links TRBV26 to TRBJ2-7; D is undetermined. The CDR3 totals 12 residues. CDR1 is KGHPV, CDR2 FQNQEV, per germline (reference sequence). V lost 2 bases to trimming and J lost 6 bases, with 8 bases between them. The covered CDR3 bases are TGTGCCAGCAGTCTGGGGCCCGGTGAACAGTAC. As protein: CASSLGPGEQY. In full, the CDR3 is CASSLGPGEQYF. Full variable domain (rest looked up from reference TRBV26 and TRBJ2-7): NSKVIQTPRYLVKGQGQKAKMRCIPEKGHPVVFWYQQNKNNEFKFLINFQNQEVLQQIDMTEKRFSAECPSNSPCSLEIQSSEAGDSALYLCASSLGPGEQYFGPGTRLTVL.

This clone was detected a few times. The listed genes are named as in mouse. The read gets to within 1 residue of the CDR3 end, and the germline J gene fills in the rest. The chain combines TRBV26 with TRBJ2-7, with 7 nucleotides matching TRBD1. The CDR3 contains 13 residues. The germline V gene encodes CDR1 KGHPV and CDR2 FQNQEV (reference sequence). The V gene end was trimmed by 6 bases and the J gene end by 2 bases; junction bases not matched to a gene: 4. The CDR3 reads CASSAGQTYEQYF. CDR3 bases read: TGTGCCAGCAGCGCGGGACAGACCTATGAACAGTAC.

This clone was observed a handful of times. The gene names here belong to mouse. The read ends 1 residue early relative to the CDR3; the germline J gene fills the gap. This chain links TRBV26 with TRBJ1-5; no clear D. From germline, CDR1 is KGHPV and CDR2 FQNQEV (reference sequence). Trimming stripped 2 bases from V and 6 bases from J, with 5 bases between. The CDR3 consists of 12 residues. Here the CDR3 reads CASSLDGQAPLF. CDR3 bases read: TGTGCCAGCAGTCTGGACGGCCAGGCTCCGCTT.

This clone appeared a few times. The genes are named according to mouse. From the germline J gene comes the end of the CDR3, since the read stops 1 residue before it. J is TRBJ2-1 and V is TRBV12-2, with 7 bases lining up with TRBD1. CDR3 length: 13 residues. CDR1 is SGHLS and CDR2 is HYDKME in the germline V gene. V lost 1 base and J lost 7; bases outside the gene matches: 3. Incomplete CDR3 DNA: TGTGCCAGCTCTCTAGCCAGGGGGGCTGAGCAGTTC. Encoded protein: CASSLARGAEQF. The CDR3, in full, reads CASSLARGAEQFF.

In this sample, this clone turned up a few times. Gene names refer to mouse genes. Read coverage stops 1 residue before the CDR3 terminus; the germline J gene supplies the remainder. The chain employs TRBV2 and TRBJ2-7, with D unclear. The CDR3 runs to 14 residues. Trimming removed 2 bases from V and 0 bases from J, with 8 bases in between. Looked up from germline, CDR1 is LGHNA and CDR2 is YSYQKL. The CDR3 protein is CASSQRQSSYEQYF. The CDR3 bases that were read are TGTGCCAGCAGCCAACGACAAAGCTCCTATGAACAGTAC.

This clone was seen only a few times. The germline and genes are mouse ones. The CDR3 bases that were read are TGTGCCAGCAGTCTGATCAGGGCTGAACAGTAC. As protein: CASSLIRAEQY. The whole CDR3 protein reads CASSLIRAEQYF. The chain is built from TRBV26 and TRBJ2-7; perhaps TRBD1 as D (5 bases). Read sequence stops 1 residue before the CDR3 end, and the germline J gene provides the missing end. Trimming left V 2 bases short and J 6 bases short, with 8 bases between. CDR1 KGHPV and CDR2 FQNQEV come from the germline V gene (reference sequence). The CDR3 length is 12 residues. Filled out from reference TRBV26 and TRBJ2-7, the complete variable domain reads NSKVIQTPRYLVKGQGQKAKMRCIPEKGHPVVFWYQQNKNNEFKFLINFQNQEVLQQIDMTEKRFSAECPSNSPCSLEIQSSEAGDSALYLCASSLIRAEQYFGPGTRLTVL.

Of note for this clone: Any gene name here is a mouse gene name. The CDR3 bases that were read are TGTGCCAGCACCCGGGACAGGGATGCTGAGCAGTTC. Protein: CASTRDRDAEQF. The full CDR3 reads CASTRDRDAEQFF. The chain carries TRBV13-3 and TRBJ2-1; 9 nucleotides match TRBD1. The CDR3 extends 1 residue past the end of the read, so its final part is completed from the germline J gene. The CDR3 is 13 residues long. V lost 6 bases to trimming and J lost 5 bases; unmatched junction nucleotides: 3. CDR1 is NNHDY and CDR2 is SYVADS in the germline V gene.

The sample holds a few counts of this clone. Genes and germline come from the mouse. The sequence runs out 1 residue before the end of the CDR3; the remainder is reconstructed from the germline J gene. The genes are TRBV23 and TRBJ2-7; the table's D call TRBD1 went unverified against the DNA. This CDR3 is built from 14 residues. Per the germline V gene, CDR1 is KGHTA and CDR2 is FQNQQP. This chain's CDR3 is CSSSQNRDSYEQYF. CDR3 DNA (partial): TGCTCCAGCAGTCAAAATCGGGACAGCTATGAACAGTAC.

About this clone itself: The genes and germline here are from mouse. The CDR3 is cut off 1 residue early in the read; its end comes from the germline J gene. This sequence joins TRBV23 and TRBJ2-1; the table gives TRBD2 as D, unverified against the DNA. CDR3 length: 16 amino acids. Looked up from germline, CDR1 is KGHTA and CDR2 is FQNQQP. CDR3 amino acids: CSSSQSFDWGHAEQFF. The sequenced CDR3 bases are TGCTCCAGCAGTCAATCGTTCGACTGGGGCCATGCTGAGCAGTTC. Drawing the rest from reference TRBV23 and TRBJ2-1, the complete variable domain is DAAVTQKPRYLIKMKGQEAEMKCIPEKGHTAVFWYQQKQSKELKFLIYFQNQQPLDQIDMVKERFSAVCPSSSLCSLGIRTCEAEDSALYLCSSSQSFDWGHAEQFFGPGTRLTVL.

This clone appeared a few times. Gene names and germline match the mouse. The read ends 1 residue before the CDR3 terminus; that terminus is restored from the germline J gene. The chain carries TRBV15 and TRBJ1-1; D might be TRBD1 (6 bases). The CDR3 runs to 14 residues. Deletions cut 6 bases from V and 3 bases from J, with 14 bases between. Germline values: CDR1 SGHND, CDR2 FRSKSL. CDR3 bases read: TGTGCCAGCAGCGTGCGGGGGGCGGACACAGAAGTCTTC. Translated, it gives CASSVRGADTEVF. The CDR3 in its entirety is CASSVRGADTEVFF.

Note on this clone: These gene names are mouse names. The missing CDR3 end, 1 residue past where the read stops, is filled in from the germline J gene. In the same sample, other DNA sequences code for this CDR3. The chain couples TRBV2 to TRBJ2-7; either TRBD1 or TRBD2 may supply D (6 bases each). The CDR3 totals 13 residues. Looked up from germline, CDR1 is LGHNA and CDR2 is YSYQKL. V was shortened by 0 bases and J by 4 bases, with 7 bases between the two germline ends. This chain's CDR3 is CASSQEGGYEQYF. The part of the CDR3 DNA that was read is TGTGCCAGCAGCCAAGAAGGGGGGTATGAACAGTAC.

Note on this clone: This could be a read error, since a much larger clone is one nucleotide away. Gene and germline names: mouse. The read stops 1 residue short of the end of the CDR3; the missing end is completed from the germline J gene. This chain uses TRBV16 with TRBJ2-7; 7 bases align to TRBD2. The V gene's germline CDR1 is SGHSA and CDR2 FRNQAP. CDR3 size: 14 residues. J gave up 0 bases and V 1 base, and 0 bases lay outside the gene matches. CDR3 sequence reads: CASSLVGGSYEQYF. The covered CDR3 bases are TGTGCAAGCAGCTTAGTGGGGGGCTCCTATGAACAGTAC.

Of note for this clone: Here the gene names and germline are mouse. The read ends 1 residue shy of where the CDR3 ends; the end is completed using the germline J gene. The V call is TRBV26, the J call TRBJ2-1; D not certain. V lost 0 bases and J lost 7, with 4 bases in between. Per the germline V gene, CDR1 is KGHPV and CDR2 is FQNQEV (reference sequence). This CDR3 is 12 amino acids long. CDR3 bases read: TGTGCCAGCAGTCTGTCGCGAGCTGAGCAGTTC. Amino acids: CASSLSRAEQF. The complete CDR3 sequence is CASSLSRAEQFF. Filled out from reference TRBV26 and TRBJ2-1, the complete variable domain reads NSKVIQTPRYLVKGQGQKAKMRCIPEKGHPVVFWYQQNKNNEFKFLINFQNQEVLQQIDMTEKRFSAECPSNSPCSLEIQSSEAGDSALYLCASSLSRAEQFFGPGTRLTVL.

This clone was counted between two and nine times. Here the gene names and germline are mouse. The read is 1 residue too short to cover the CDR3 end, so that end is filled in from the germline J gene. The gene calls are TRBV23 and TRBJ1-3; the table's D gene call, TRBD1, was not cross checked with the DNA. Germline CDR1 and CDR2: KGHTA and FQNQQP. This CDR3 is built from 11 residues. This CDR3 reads CSSSHRDKLYF. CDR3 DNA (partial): TGCTCCAGCAGTCACCGGGACAAGCTCTAT.

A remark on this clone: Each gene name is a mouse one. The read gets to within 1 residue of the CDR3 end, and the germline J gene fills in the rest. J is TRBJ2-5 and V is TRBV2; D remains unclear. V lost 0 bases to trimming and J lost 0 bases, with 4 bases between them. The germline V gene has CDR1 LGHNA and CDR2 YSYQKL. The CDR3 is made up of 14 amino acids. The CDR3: CASSQDFNQDTQYF. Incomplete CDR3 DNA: TGTGCCAGCAGCCAAGATTTTAACCAAGACACCCAGTAC.